The present TCR beta chain was sequenced within a study of a mutant IDH1 vaccine in newly diagnosed glioma (dated by TCRdb to the early 2020s). Study-level background: Vaccination was initiated 4-6 weeks after radiotherapy alone, or concurrently with temozolomide cycles in the chemotherapy-containing groups. Longitudinal TCRB deep sequencing was performed for about two dozen treated patients wherever samples were available for exploratory analyses. Visit V12 was the week-35 safety follow-up and visit V13 was the week-47 end of study. Peripheral blood samples were drawn at six visits, namely V03 (baseline), V05, V07, V10, V12 and V13. Of the 25 to 40 treated patients, approximately 60% were male and approximately 38% were female, and the mean age was roughly 40 years. Prior to enrollment, standard therapy consisting of radiotherapy alone, temozolomide alone, or radiochemotherapy with temozolomide had been administered to patients, with the combination being received by most patients. Summary of the overall study and its limitations: Selection of PBMC samples for TCRB deep sequencing was based on availability. Across multiple MHC alleles, vaccine-induced immune responses were seen in around 94% of patients. No apparent relationship was observed between pseudoprogression and alterations in the top peripheral T cell clonotypes detected by TCRB sequencing. The authors stated that sample limitations prevented analyses of patient blood samples from being reproduced.

The intended sense of this specimen's time point label: week 47, end of study. Each vaccine dose, consisting of 300 ug of a 20-mer mutant IDH1 peptide in Montanide, was administered subcutaneously with topical imiquimod. Patients were given eight vaccinations, in weeks 1, 3, 5, 7, 11, 15, 19 and 23, which matched visits V03 through V10. All donors had newly diagnosed IDH1-mutant astrocytomas of WHO grade 3 or 4 that showed loss of nuclear ATRX. The samples were drawn from NOA16, a multicentre, single-arm, open-label phase I trial in Germany that tested a mutant IDH1 peptide vaccine in humans for the first time. Genomic DNA for TCRB sequencing was extracted from EDTA blood using the DNeasy Blood and Tissue Kit. Libraries were prepared through the immunoSEQ multiplex PCR assay. Rearranged TCR beta chain sequences were amplified with the hsTCRB Kit following the manufacturer's protocol. An Illumina MiSeq was used to sequence the TCRB libraries. On the study's bioinformatics: The proprietary platform of the kit vendor was used for demultiplexing, trimming and gene mapping. The source is immuneACCESS, and TCRdb retained only in-frame sequences with V and J called. Part of the clones is not carried over; for the studies checked, unresolved V genes explain less than half of this, and the remainder is unexplained. That table is the source of V, J and clone size, and D and trimming were worked out from the DNA. The sample data list around 30,000 clones, and 80% to 85% of these were observed just once. Together, the top ten hold around 29% of the sample.

As to this clone: Its antigen is not yet known. Within one base of it there is no much larger clone, and no base qualities were kept.

The CDR3 spans 15 residues, from the cysteine through the phenylalanine. Just CDR3 DNA is preserved here, 45 bases in frame from base 1. The V end loses 2 bases and the J end loses 1 base, and a stretch of 12 bases separates them. The CDR1 and CDR2 encoded by the germline V gene are MNHEY and SVGAGI. The V and J genes are TRBV6-5 and TRBJ2-7; the D gene is unclear. The specimen was PBMCs, collected from a glioma patient whose treatment included an IDH1 peptide vaccine. This receptor was taken from a man aged 30-40 years with glioma. The bases read TGTGCCAGCAGTTACGGCACGGACGGATCCTACGAGCAGTACTTC. Its product reads: CASSYGTDGSYEQYF.